This T cell receptor beta chain was documented in a study of tumor-infiltrating lymphocytes in primary liver carcinoma. This CDR3 is built from 16 residues. Germline V lookup: CDR1 LGHNT, CDR2 FRNRAP. V gave up 9 bases and J gave up 2 bases, with 20 bases separating them. It was unsorted whole blood that yielded blood RNA, and germline DNA was also extracted. This clonotype was seen many times. Production of TCR beta cDNA used around 0.45 ug total RNA together with a constant-region primer. TCR beta libraries came from three nested multiplex PCR rounds using slightly modified ARM-PCR. Forward primers for TRBV1-TRBV30 and a C-beta reverse primer served the first two PCR rounds, at about 10 cycles each. TCRdb recomputed calls from the multiplex PCR reads with MiXCR, one row per CDR3 protein. The sample shows fewer than 350,000 distinct CDR3 sequences, over 55% of them seen only once.

This chain joins TRBV12-5 and TRBJ2-1; D is possibly TRBD1 or TRBD2 (5 bases each). This clonotype was obtained from a man aged 35-49 years with primary liver carcinoma and hepatitis B virus infection. Sequenced material: peripheral blood. The CDR3 reads CASQPSGTPAYNEQFF. For the CDR3, the DNA is TGTGCTAGCCAACCCTCGGGGACCCCTGCCTACAATGAGCAGTTCTTC.